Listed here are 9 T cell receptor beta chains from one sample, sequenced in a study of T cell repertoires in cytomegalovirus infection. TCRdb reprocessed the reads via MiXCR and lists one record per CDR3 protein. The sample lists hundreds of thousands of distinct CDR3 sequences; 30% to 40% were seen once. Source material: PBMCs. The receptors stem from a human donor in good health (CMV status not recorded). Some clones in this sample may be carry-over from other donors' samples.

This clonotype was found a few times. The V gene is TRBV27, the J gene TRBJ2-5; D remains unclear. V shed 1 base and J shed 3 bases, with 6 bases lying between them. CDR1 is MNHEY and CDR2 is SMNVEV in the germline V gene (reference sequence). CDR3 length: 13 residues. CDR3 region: CASSLYVEETQYF. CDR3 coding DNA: TGTGCCAGCAGTTTATACGTGGAAGAGACCCAGTACTTC.

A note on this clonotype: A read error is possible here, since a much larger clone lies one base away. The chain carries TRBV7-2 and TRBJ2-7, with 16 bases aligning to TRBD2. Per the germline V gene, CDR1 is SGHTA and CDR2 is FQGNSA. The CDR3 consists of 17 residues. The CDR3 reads CAGSLAGTSGGAGGQYF. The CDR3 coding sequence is TGTGCCGGCAGCTTAGCAGGGACTAGCGGGGGGGCCGGGGGGCAGTACTTC.

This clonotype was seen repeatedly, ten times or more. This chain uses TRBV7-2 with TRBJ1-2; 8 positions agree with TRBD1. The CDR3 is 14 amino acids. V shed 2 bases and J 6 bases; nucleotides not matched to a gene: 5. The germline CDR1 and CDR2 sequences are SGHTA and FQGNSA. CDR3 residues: CASSLPGGANGYTF. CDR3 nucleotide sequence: TGTGCCAGCAGCTTACCAGGGGGCGCAAATGGCTACACCTTC.

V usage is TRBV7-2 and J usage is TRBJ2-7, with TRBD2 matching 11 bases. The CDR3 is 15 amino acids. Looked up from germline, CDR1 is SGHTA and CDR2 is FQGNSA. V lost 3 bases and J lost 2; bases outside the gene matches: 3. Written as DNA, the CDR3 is TGTGCCAGCAGCTTTACTAGCGGGGGAACCTACGAGCAGTACTTC. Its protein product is CASSFTSGGTYEQYF.

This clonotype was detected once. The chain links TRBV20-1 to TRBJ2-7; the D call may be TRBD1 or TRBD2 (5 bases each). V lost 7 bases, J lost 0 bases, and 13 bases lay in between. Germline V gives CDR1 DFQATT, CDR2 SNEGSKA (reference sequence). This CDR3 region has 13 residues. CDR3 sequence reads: CSVDGATSYEQYF. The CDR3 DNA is TGCAGTGTGGACGGGGCCACCTCCTACGAGCAGTACTTC.

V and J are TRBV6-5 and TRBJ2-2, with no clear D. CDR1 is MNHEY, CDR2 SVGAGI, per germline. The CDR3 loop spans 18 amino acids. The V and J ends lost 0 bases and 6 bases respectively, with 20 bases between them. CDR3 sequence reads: CASSYSRQVWKGSGELFF. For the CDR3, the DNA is TGTGCCAGCAGTTACTCGAGACAAGTTTGGAAGGGTTCCGGGGAGCTGTTTTTT.

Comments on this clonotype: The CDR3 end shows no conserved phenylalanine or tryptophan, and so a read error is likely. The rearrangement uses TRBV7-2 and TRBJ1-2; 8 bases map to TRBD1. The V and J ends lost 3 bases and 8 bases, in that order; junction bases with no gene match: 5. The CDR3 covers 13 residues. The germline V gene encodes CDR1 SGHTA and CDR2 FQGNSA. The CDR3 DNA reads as TGTGCCAGCAGCTTGGACAGGGTTGAGGGCTACACCTTA. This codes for CASSLDRVEGYTL.

CDR3 nucleotides: TGTGCCAGCAGACCAACAGGGGTTTACAATGAGCAGTTCTTC. Translation gives CASRPTGVYNEQFF. The chain links TRBV6-5 to TRBJ2-1; TRBD1 matches at 7 bases. V trimming: 6 bases; J trimming: 4 bases; junction bases outside the gene matches: 6. This CDR3 is built from 14 residues. Germline V gene lookup returns CDR1 MNHEY and CDR2 SVGAGI.

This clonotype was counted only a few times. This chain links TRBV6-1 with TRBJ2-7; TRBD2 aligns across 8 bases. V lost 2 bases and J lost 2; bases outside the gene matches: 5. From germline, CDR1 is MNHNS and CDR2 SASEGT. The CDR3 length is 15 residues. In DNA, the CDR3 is TGTGCCAGCAGTGAATGGGCGGGGGGCCCCTACGAGCAGTACTTC. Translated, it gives CASSEWAGGPYEQYF.